The 30 T cell receptor beta chains below all came from one sample that was sequenced in a study of blood T cell repertoires in COVID-19. The table came from immunoSEQ multiplex PCR; TCRdb's copy has only in-frame clones and leaves some out. The table includes about 170,000 clones, less than 90% detected once. Sample: peripheral blood. Source of these receptors: an older woman with COVID-19, enrolled during active disease.

The V and J genes are TRBV3-1 (or the pseudogene TRBV3-2) and TRBJ1-3, with D uncertain. The CDR3 runs to 15 residues. Germline lookup yields CDR1 LGHDT and CDR2 YNNKEL (reference sequence). The V end was cut by 1 base, the J end by 2 bases, with 9 bases between. CDR3 residues: CASSQAGLAGNTIYF. The DNA of the CDR3 is TGTGCCAGCAGCCAAGCCGGGTTGGCTGGAAACACCATATATTTT.

The chain is built from TRBV18 and TRBJ1-4, with D maybe TRBD1 (5 bases). CDR1 is KGHSH, CDR2 LQKENI, per germline. The CDR3 is 13 amino acids. Trimming took off 3 bases at V and 6 bases at J, with 8 bases between the two ends. The CDR3 sequence is CASSPDTHEKLFF. CDR3 in DNA: TGTGCCAGCTCACCGGACACACATGAAAAACTGTTTTTT.

The chain combines TRBV29-1 with TRBJ2-7, with D tentatively TRBD2 (6 bases). This CDR3 spans 12 amino acids. Trimming pared 6 bases from V and 5 bases from J, leaving 14 bases between. Germline V lookup: CDR1 SQVTM, CDR2 ANQGSEA. The CDR3 spells CSVLPGLHEQYF. As DNA, the CDR3 is TGCAGCGTGCTCCCGGGACTCCACGAGCAGTACTTC.

This chain uses TRBV30 with TRBJ1-3; no definite D call. Germline CDR1 is GTSNPN and CDR2 is SVGIG (reference sequence). This CDR3 has 17 amino acids. Trimming removed 2 bases from V and 0 bases from J, with 17 bases in between. The CDR3 DNA is TGTGCCTGGAGTTATAATTTTCTCGGGTACTCTGGAAACACCATATATTTT. This translates into CAWSYNFLGYSGNTIYF.

As for this clone: Other DNA variants within this sample encode the same CDR3. The chain couples TRBV11-3 to TRBJ2-3, with 14 bases aligning to TRBD2. From germline, CDR1 is SGHNT and CDR2 YENEEA. V gave up 3 bases and J gave up 4 bases; unmatched junction bases: 0. This CDR3 spans 15 amino acids. The CDR3 DNA reads TGTGCCAGCAGCTTGGGACTAGCGGGAGCAGATACGCAGTATTTT. It specifies CASSLGLAGADTQYF.

The rearrangement uses TRBV28 and TRBJ2-1, with 8 bases fitting TRBD2. Germline V CDR1 and CDR2: MDHEN, SYDVKM. V lost 1 base to trimming and J lost 6 bases; unmatched junction nucleotides: 11. CDR3 length: 17 amino acids. CDR3 loop: CASSLFGGGRLSNEQFF. CDR3 bases: TGTGCCAGCAGTTTATTCGGGGGGGGGCGCCTAAGCAATGAGCAGTTCTTC.

The chain has TRBV7-9 and TRBJ1-4; D unresolved. Trimming stripped 1 base from V and 0 bases from J, with 6 bases between. Looked up from germline, CDR1 is SEHNR and CDR2 is FQNEAQ (reference sequence). This CDR3 contains 15 residues. CDR3 sequence: CASSLGTPTNEKLFF. For the CDR3, the DNA is TGTGCCAGCAGCTTAGGGACTCCAACTAATGAAAAACTGTTTTTT. The variable domain in full, completed from reference TRBV7-9 and TRBJ1-4, reads DTGVSQNPRHKITKRGQNVTFRCDPISEHNRLYWYRQTLGQGPEFLTYFQNEAQLEKSRLLSDRFSAERPKGSFSTLEIQRTEQGDSAMYLCASSLGTPTNEKLFFGSGTQLSVL.

This clone appeared once. The rearrangement links TRBV7-3 to TRBJ2-3; possibly TRBD2 for D (6 bases). The CDR3 loop spans 14 amino acids. V lost 5 bases and J lost 4, with 13 bases in between. Per germline, CDR1 SGHTA and CDR2 FQGTGA. CDR3 nucleotides: TGTGCCAGCAGCCCCGGAGGGATGGCAGATACGCAGTATTTT. Protein sequence: CASSPGGMADTQYF.

The chain uses TRBV28 and TRBJ1-2; D is possibly TRBD1 (5 bases). Germline V gene sequence: CDR1 MDHEN, CDR2 SYDVKM. V lost 3 bases to trimming and J lost 6 bases, with 20 bases between them. CDR3 size: 16 residues. The CDR3 nucleotides read TGTGCCAGCAGTTTCACGGGTTCAAATCCCAGGGATGGCTACACCTTC. Translation gives CASSFTGSNPRDGYTF.

This clone was picked up a small number of times. The J gene is TRBJ1-5, the V gene TRBV28; weak D call: TRBD1 (6 bases). Trimming stripped 6 bases from V and 7 bases from J, with 16 bases between. The CDR3 spans 14 residues. Germline V CDR1 and CDR2: MDHEN, SYDVKM. CDR3 region: CASRGWGRAQPQHF. CDR3 in DNA: TGTGCCAGCAGGGGATGGGGGCGCGCCCAGCCCCAGCATTTT.

The CDR3 DNA follows: TGCAGCGTTGAACAGGGAGGCACTGAAGCTTTCTTT. Amino acid sequence: CSVEQGGTEAFF. The genes are TRBV29-1 and TRBJ1-1; possibly TRBD1 for D (5 bases). V was cut by 2 bases and J by 4 bases, with 8 bases left in between. The CDR3 loop spans 12 amino acids. Germline values: CDR1 SQVTM, CDR2 ANQGSEA.

The chain couples TRBV10-3 to TRBJ1-2; a weak D match, TRBD1 (6 bases). V was pared by 0 bases and J by 0 bases, with 23 bases between. The CDR3 consists of 20 residues. CDR1 and CDR2 (germline): ENHRY, SYGVKD. CDR3 sequence: CAISESLGGQLATANYGYTF. DNA of the CDR3: TGTGCCATCAGTGAGTCGCTTGGGGGACAACTGGCGACTGCTAACTATGGCTACACCTTC.

This chain connects TRBV2 to TRBJ2-3; a weak D match, TRBD2 (5 bases). Trimming took off 5 bases at V and 3 bases at J, with 15 bases between the two ends. Germline assignment: CDR1 SNHLY and CDR2 FYNNEI. The CDR3 covers 15 residues. CDR3 sequence reads: CASSLRVLRTDTQYF. For the CDR3, the DNA is TGTGCCAGCAGTTTGAGGGTTCTGAGGACAGATACGCAGTATTTT. Full variable domain (outside the CDR3, taken from reference TRBV2 and TRBJ2-3): EPEVTQTPSHQVTQMGQEVILRCVPISNHLYFYWYRQILGQKVEFLVSFYNNEISEKSEIFDDQFSVERPDGSNFTLKIRSTKLEDSAMYFCASSLRVLRTDTQYFGPGTRLTVL.

The V call is TRBV7-4, the J call TRBJ1-4, with 9 bases lining up with TRBD1. V trimming: 3 bases; J trimming: 7 bases; junction bases outside the gene matches: 3. The CDR3 runs to 14 residues. Germline values: CDR1 SGHVT, CDR2 SQSDAQ. The CDR3 coding sequence is TGTGCCAGCAGCTTCCGGGACAGGGCTGAAAAACTGTTTTTT. This translates into CASSFRDRAEKLFF.

The chain carries TRBV30 and TRBJ1-3; TRBD1 aligns across 9 bases. V was clipped by 5 bases and J by 4 bases; unmatched bases: 6. Germline V gene data show CDR1 as GTSNPN and CDR2 as SVGIG (reference sequence). The CDR3 length is 14 residues. CDR3 DNA: TGTGCCTGGGACACAGGGGGCGAGGGAAACACCATATATTTT. It codes for CAWDTGGEGNTIYF.

J is TRBJ1-1 and V is TRBV7-9; 9 positions match TRBD1. CDR3 size: 17 residues. V lost 7 bases, J lost 1 base, and 13 bases stayed unmatched. CDR1 is SEHNR, CDR2 FQNEAQ, per germline (reference sequence). As DNA, the CDR3 is TGTGCCAGCACTCCTAAGGTGTGGGACAGGGAGAACACTGAAGCTTTCTTT. The encoded protein is CASTPKVWDRENTEAFF.

The chain couples TRBV19 to TRBJ2-7; 11 positions agree with TRBD2. The CDR3 is made up of 15 amino acids. J was trimmed by 3 bases and V by 7 bases; bases with no gene match: 8. Germline values: CDR1 LNHDA, CDR2 SQIVND (reference sequence). The CDR3 DNA sequence: TGTGCCAGTACTTTTTCTGGGACTAGCGGCTACGAGCAGTACTTC. Its protein product is CASTFSGTSGYEQYF.

The CDR3 DNA is TGTGCCTGGAGTGTCCAGGGTTATCAGCCCCAGCATTTT. Translation gives CAWSVQGYQPQHF. This chain links TRBV30 with TRBJ1-5, with D perhaps matching TRBD1 (5 bases). The CDR3 runs to 13 residues. Trimming shortened V by 0 bases and J by 5 bases, and 8 bases separated the two germline ends. In germline, CDR1 is GTSNPN, CDR2 SVGIG (reference sequence).

The chain carries TRBV5-1 and TRBJ2-7; 9 bases fit TRBD1. Trimming removed 4 bases from V and 2 bases from J; junction bases left unmatched: 10. This CDR3 comprises 16 residues. Germline V lookup: CDR1 SGHRS, CDR2 YFSETQ. For the CDR3, the DNA is TGCGCCAGCAGCAGGCGCCAGGGACAGGGCCCCTACGAGCAGTACTTC. Encoded protein: CASSRRQGQGPYEQYF.

The chain couples TRBV5-1 to TRBJ2-3; possibly TRBD2 for D (6 bases). CDR1 is SGHRS and CDR2 is YFSETQ in the germline V gene. V lost 7 bases to trimming and J lost 7 bases, with 22 bases between them. The CDR3 is 15 residues long. The CDR3 region has the DNA TGCGCCAGCGCGGCGCGGCTAGCGATCGGATATACGCAGTATTTT. It translates to CASAARLAIGYTQYF.

The chain employs TRBV12-3 or TRBV12-4 and TRBJ2-1, with a tentative D call TRBD1 (6 bases). The ends were cut back, 6 bases at V and 5 bases at J, with 11 bases in the middle. The CDR3 spans 13 residues. The CDR3 DNA is TGTGCCAGCAGACAGACAGGAGACAATGAGCAGTTCTTC. It encodes CASRQTGDNEQFF.

This clone was seen a handful of times. The chain joins TRBV27 to TRBJ1-2; D may be TRBD1 (6 bases). V lost 3 bases to trimming and J lost 4 bases, with 12 bases between them. The germline CDR1 and CDR2 sequences are MNHEY and SMNVEV (reference sequence). This CDR3 comprises 14 residues. DNA of the CDR3: TGTGCCAGCAGTTTTAGGCAGGGGAGCTATGGCTACACCTTC. It codes for CASSFRQGSYGYTF.

The chain has TRBV5-1 and TRBJ1-6, with D perhaps matching TRBD1 (5 bases). V lost 4 bases and J 5 bases, leaving 22 bases between the germline ends. The CDR3 is made up of 18 amino acids. CDR1 and CDR2 (germline): SGHRS, YFSETQ. CDR3 loop: CASSPGAGGTANNSPLHF. The CDR3, as DNA: TGCGCCAGCAGCCCCGGGGCCGGGGGGACGGCCAATAATTCACCCCTCCACTTT. The whole variable domain, remainder taken from reference TRBV5-1 and TRBJ1-6, is KAGVTQTPRYLIKTRGQQVTLSCSPISGHRSVSWYQQTPGQGLQFLFEYFSETQRNKGNFPGRFSGRQFSNSRSEMNVSTLELGDSALYLCASSPGAGGTANNSPLHFGNGTRLTVT.

The rearrangement links TRBV19 to TRBJ1-3; D gene ambiguous. The CDR3 spans 15 residues. V dropped 3 bases and J dropped 0 bases, with 9 bases sitting between them. Per germline, CDR1 LNHDA and CDR2 SQIVND (reference sequence). This CDR3 is CASSIRSGSGNTIYF. The CDR3 coding sequence is TGTGCCAGTAGTATCAGGTCCGGCTCTGGAAACACCATATATTTT.

The V gene is TRBV4-1, the J gene TRBJ2-5; 10 bases map to TRBD2. This CDR3 is 14 amino acids long. V dropped 2 bases and J dropped 4; count of bases not matched to a gene: 1. The germline V gene has CDR1 MGHRA and CDR2 YSYEKL. CDR3 in amino acids: CASSQIAGGETQYF. The CDR3 DNA reads TGCGCCAGCAGCCAAATAGCGGGAGGAGAGACCCAGTACTTC.

The J gene is TRBJ2-5, the V gene TRBV24-1, with TRBD1 matching over 9 bases. Germline V lookup: CDR1 KGHDR, CDR2 SFDVKD. V lost 7 bases and J lost 1; bases outside the gene matches: 6. The CDR3 consists of 15 residues. Here the CDR3 DNA reads TGTGCCACCAGAGTGGGACAGGGAGGCCAAGAGACCCAGTACTTC. It encodes CATRVGQGGQETQYF.

The chain has TRBV29-1 and TRBJ1-2; D gene uncertain. The CDR3 consists of 13 residues. Trimming pared 0 bases from V and 3 bases from J, leaving 8 bases between. Germline CDR1 reads SQVTM; CDR2 reads ANQGSEA. This CDR3 is CSVEDLQYYGYTF. CDR3 in DNA: TGCAGCGTTGAAGATCTCCAGTACTATGGCTACACCTTC.

The chain employs TRBV6-5 and TRBJ1-1; TRBD1 matches at 8 bases. The J segment lost 5 bases and the V segment lost 5 bases, leaving 7 bases of the junction unmatched. Germline CDR1 MNHEY, CDR2 SVGAGI. This CDR3 is built from 14 residues. The CDR3 is CASSSRTGRTEAFF. As DNA, the CDR3 is TGTGCCAGCAGTAGCCGGACAGGGCGGACTGAAGCTTTCTTT.

The rearrangement links TRBV19 to TRBJ2-2, with a weak D call TRBD2 (6 bases). The CDR3 is 15 amino acids. Germline V gives CDR1 LNHDA, CDR2 SQIVND (reference sequence). Trimming left V 6 bases short and J 2 bases short, with 13 bases between. The CDR3 sequence is CASSPGLANTGELFF. CDR3 bases: TGTGCCAGTAGCCCGGGACTCGCAAACACCGGGGAGCTGTTTTTT.

The rearrangement joins TRBV15 to TRBJ1-5; 10 positions agree with TRBD1. Germline CDR1 is LNHNV and CDR2 is YYDKDF (reference sequence). CDR3 size: 17 residues. V gave up 2 bases and J gave up 2 bases; unmatched junction bases: 6. This CDR3 is CATSRTTGTGGNQPQHF. CDR3 coding DNA: TGTGCCACCAGCAGAACGACCGGGACAGGGGGCAATCAGCCCCAGCATTTT.